The 22 T cell receptor beta chains below come from one sample, sequenced in a study of blood T cell repertoires in COVID-19. TCRdb's copy holds only in-frame clones and misses some; the assay was immunoSEQ multiplex PCR. The sample records a few hundred thousand clones, approximately 87% being singletons. The sequencing input was PBMCs or T cells enriched from blood (not recorded which). These receptors came from a woman aged 45-65 years who had recovered from COVID-19.

The V and J genes are TRBV30 and TRBJ1-1; 10 bases match TRBD1. The J segment lost 5 bases and the V segment lost 4 bases, leaving 7 bases of the junction unmatched. Germline CDR1 GTSNPN, CDR2 SVGIG (reference sequence). The CDR3 is 14 residues long. CDR3 region: CAWIPGQGITEAFF. As DNA, the CDR3 is TGTGCCTGGATCCCGGGACAGGGGATAACTGAAGCTTTCTTT.

This sequence joins TRBV2 and TRBJ1-1; TRBD1 matches 11 bases. The CDR3 consists of 13 residues. CDR1 and CDR2 from the germline V gene are SNHLY and FYNNEI. The V and J ends lost 6 bases and 7 bases, in that order; junction bases with no gene match: 4. The CDR3 loop reads CASRGTGGGEAFF. In DNA form, the CDR3 reads TGTGCCAGCAGGGGGACAGGGGGAGGTGAAGCTTTCTTT.

The CDR3 coding sequence is TGTGCCAGCAGCGAGGACAGGGGGTACGAGCAGTACTTC. Translated: CASSEDRGYEQYF. The chain joins TRBV7-8 to TRBJ2-7, with TRBD1 identical over 10 bases. Unmatched junction bases numbered 2, after V lost 5 bases and J lost 4 bases. This CDR3 has 13 residues. Germline assignment: CDR1 SGHVS and CDR2 FQNEAQ. The whole variable domain, filled in from reference TRBV7-8 and TRBJ2-7, reads GAGVSQSPRYKVAKRGQDVALRCDPISGHVSLFWYQQALGQGPEFLTYFQNEAQLDKSGLPSDRFFAERPEGSVSTLKIQRTQQEDSAVYLCASSEDRGYEQYFGPGTRLTVT.

This sequence joins TRBV18 and TRBJ2-1; tentative D call: TRBD2 (6 bases). Germline V lookup: CDR1 KGHSH, CDR2 LQKENI. CDR3 length equals 17 residues. V lost 6 bases and J lost 5, with 23 bases in between. The CDR3 loop is CASSAQGMRRGNNEQFF. As DNA, the CDR3 is TGTGCCAGCTCCGCACAAGGCATGAGGCGGGGTAACAATGAGCAGTTCTTC. Supplemented by reference TRBV18 and TRBJ2-1, the full variable domain reads NAGVMQNPRHLVRRRGQEARLRCSPMKGHSHVYWYRQLPEEGLKFMVYLQKENIIDESGMPKERFSAEFPKEGPSILRIQQVVRGDSAAYFCASSAQGMRRGNNEQFFGPGTRLTVL.

The chain recombines TRBV5-4 with TRBJ2-5; possible D gene TRBD1, 6 bases. The V end was cut by 0 bases, the J end by 1 base, with 10 bases between. The germline V gene encodes CDR1 SGHNT and CDR2 YYREEE (reference sequence). The CDR3 has 15 residues. CDR3 nucleotides: TGTGCCAGCAGCTTGGGGATGGGGGCCCAAGAGACCCAGTACTTC. It yields the protein CASSLGMGAQETQYF.

The rearrangement links TRBV3-1 (or the pseudogene TRBV3-2) to TRBJ1-1, with a weak D call TRBD1 (5 bases). The V and J ends lost 0 bases and 8 bases respectively, with 25 bases between them. There are 18 residues in the CDR3. Germline values: CDR1 LGHDT, CDR2 YNNKEL (reference sequence). The CDR3 sequence: CASSQDWGLTGSIREAFF. CDR3 nucleotide sequence: TGTGCCAGCAGCCAAGATTGGGGCCTAACAGGAAGCATCAGAGAAGCTTTCTTT.

V and J are TRBV30 and TRBJ1-5, with D maybe TRBD1 (6 bases). Germline V gene lookup returns CDR1 GTSNPN and CDR2 SVGIG (reference sequence). The CDR3 loop spans 13 amino acids. V shed 5 bases and J shed 7 bases, with 15 bases lying between them. CDR3 loop: CAWEQGLGQPQHF. CDR3 nucleotides: TGTGCCTGGGAACAGGGATTAGGGCAGCCCCAGCATTTT.

The chain uses TRBV7-2 and TRBJ1-2; D is perhaps TRBD1 (5 bases). Trimming shortened V by 3 bases and J by 3 bases, and 8 bases separated the two germline ends. Germline values: CDR1 SGHTA, CDR2 FQGNSA. CDR3 length: 13 residues. The CDR3 sequence: CASSFDRDYGYTF. In nucleotides, the CDR3 is TGTGCCAGCAGCTTCGACAGAGACTATGGCTACACCTTC.

Of note for this clone: Other DNA sequences from this sample encode an identical CDR3 as well. The CDR3 DNA follows: TGTGCCAGCTCACCACCGGGCCAGGCGAACACTGAAGCTTTCTTT. It codes for CASSPPGQANTEAFF. This sequence joins TRBV18 and TRBJ1-1; D is unclear. This CDR3 has 15 amino acids. The germline V gene encodes CDR1 KGHSH and CDR2 LQKENI. V lost 0 bases, J lost 1 base, and 9 bases lay in between.

The V gene is TRBV27, the J gene TRBJ2-7; maybe TRBD1 (8 bases). The CDR3 totals 16 residues. The V and J ends lost 6 bases and 7 bases respectively, with 25 bases between them. CDR1 and CDR2 (germline): MNHEY, SMNVEV (reference sequence). The CDR3 nucleotides read TGTGCCAGCAGCTATAAACAGGGGGAGTTCGGGAGGGAGCAGTACTTC. Protein product: CASSYKQGEFGREQYF.

The V gene is TRBV5-7, the J gene TRBJ1-3; a weak D match, TRBD1 (6 bases). TRBV5-7 is noted as an ORF with a role that remains uncertain. V was shortened by 4 bases and J by 1 base, with 21 bases between the two germline ends. The CDR3 is 18 amino acids. CDR3 DNA sequence: TGTGCCAGCAGCGGGGCCTACAGGGAGAGGAATTCTGGAAACACCATATATTTT. Translated: CASSGAYRERNSGNTIYF.

This sequence joins TRBV3-1 (or the pseudogene TRBV3-2) and TRBJ2-7; TRBD1 agrees at 10 bases. The length of the CDR3 is 15 residues. The ends lost 4 bases at V and 6 bases at J; junction bases unmatched: 9. The germline CDR1 and CDR2 sequences are LGHDT and YNNKEL (reference sequence). This CDR3 reads CASSRLPGQGIEQYF. CDR3 sequence (DNA): TGTGCCAGCAGCCGATTACCGGGACAGGGGATCGAGCAGTACTTC.

This sequence joins TRBV5-1 and TRBJ2-1, with unresolved D. Trimming removed 0 bases at V and 5 bases at J, with 15 bases between. The CDR3 is 16 amino acids. Germline loops: CDR1 SGHRS, CDR2 YFSETQ. The CDR3 spells CASSLGGWQRHNEQFF. The CDR3, as DNA: TGCGCCAGCAGCTTGGGAGGTTGGCAGCGCCACAATGAGCAGTTCTTC.

The chain has TRBV30 and TRBJ1-1; no clear D gene. The CDR3 has 11 residues. Germline CDR1 GTSNPN, CDR2 SVGIG (reference sequence). V was clipped by 4 bases and J by 4 bases, with 7 bases between them. CDR3 region: CAWKAVTEAFF. CDR3 bases: TGTGCCTGGAAGGCGGTCACTGAAGCTTTCTTT.

This clone was detected only a few times. The chain is built from TRBV12-2 and TRBJ1-2; the table's D call TRBD1 went unverified against the DNA. TRBV12-2 has pseudogene status. This CDR3 has 16 residues. The DNA for the CDR3 is TGTGCAAGTCGCTACCGGACAGGGACCATTCAACGTGGCTACACCTTC. Protein: CASRYRTGTIQRGYTF.

The chain joins TRBV7-9 to TRBJ2-7, with a weak D call TRBD2 (6 bases). Germline values: CDR1 SEHNR, CDR2 FQNEAQ (reference sequence). This CDR3 has 12 amino acids. V lost 3 bases, J lost 6 bases, and 9 bases lay in between. The CDR3 sequence: CASSLGLSEQYF. CDR3 DNA: TGTGCCAGCAGCTTGGGACTGTCCGAGCAGTACTTC. The full variable domain, its missing parts supplied by reference TRBV7-9 and TRBJ2-7, is DTGVSQNPRHKITKRGQNVTFRCDPISEHNRLYWYRQTLGQGPEFLTYFQNEAQLEKSRLLSDRFSAERPKGSFSTLEIQRTEQGDSAMYLCASSLGLSEQYFGPGTRLTVT.

The V gene is TRBV9, the J gene TRBJ2-7, with D possibly TRBD1 on 6 matching bases. The germline V gene has CDR1 SGDLS and CDR2 YYNGEE. The CDR3 length is 15 residues. V was cut by 0 bases and J by 2 bases, with 12 bases left in between. CDR3 in amino acids: CASSVEAGVAYEQYF. The CDR3 DNA follows: TGTGCCAGCAGCGTAGAGGCAGGGGTCGCCTACGAGCAGTACTTC.

CDR3 nucleotides: TGTGCCAGCAGCGTAGTTTTGCGGGGGAACACTGAAGCTTTCTTT. This sequence encodes CASSVVLRGNTEAFF. V is TRBV9 and J is TRBJ1-1; D not resolved. Germline values: CDR1 SGDLS, CDR2 YYNGEE. Trimming removed 0 bases from V and 1 base from J, with 10 bases in between. This CDR3 contains 15 residues.

The rearrangement links TRBV4-2 to TRBJ1-1; D is undetermined. Germline loops: CDR1 LGHNA, CDR2 YNFKEQ. The CDR3 has 15 amino acids. The V end lost 1 base, the J end lost 2 bases, and 11 bases lay between the germline ends. For the CDR3, the DNA is TGTGCCAGCAGCCAAGTTTGGAGGGTCAACACTGAAGCTTTCTTT. Its protein product is CASSQVWRVNTEAFF.

The chain joins TRBV18 to TRBJ1-1, with 7 positions matching TRBD1. The CDR3 has 15 residues. CDR1 and CDR2 (germline): KGHSH, LQKENI. The V segment lost 5 bases and the J segment 0 bases; nucleotides outside the gene matches: 6. This chain's CDR3 is CASSRDRGLNTEAFF. The CDR3 DNA follows: TGTGCCAGCTCAAGGGATAGGGGGCTGAACACTGAAGCTTTCTTT.

The rearrangement uses TRBV29-1 and TRBJ1-2; D gene uncertain. Germline V gives CDR1 SQVTM, CDR2 ANQGSEA. The V gene lost 2 bases and the J gene lost 4 bases, with 17 bases spanning the gap. The CDR3 covers 15 residues. The CDR3 region has the DNA TGCAGCGTTGAACCGCAATATTCAGGCCGCTATGGCTACACCTTC. It is translated as CSVEPQYSGRYGYTF.

This clone was picked up one time. The rearrangement joins TRBV5-1 to TRBJ2-7; D unresolved. Trimming removed 4 bases from V and 2 bases from J, with 4 bases in between. Germline lookup yields CDR1 SGHRS and CDR2 YFSETQ. The CDR3 totals 11 residues. The chain's CDR3 is CASSNTYEQYF. Written as DNA, the CDR3 is TGCGCCAGCAGCAATACCTACGAGCAGTACTTC.